This TCR beta chain was identified during a study of CD4 T cells in relation to SARS-CoV-2 and coronaviruses. On the study more broadly: PBMCs were cultured with antigen for roughly 10 days before TCR beta sequencing. Patient ages ranged from roughly 20 to 72, median 38.

Sequenced by immunoSEQ multiplex PCR; TCRdb stores in-frame clones only, minus some. This table holds more than 35,000 clones, 77% found once. Sorted naive or memory CD4+ cells met CEF peptides for about 10 days. Turning to this clone: Antigen unknown.

The CDR3 runs to 12 residues. Germline V gives CDR1 MDHEN, CDR2 SYDVKM. With 5 bases removed from V and 8 bases from J, the gap between germline ends came to 12 bases. The sequence derives from an adult with COVID-19. The rearrangement joins TRBV28 to TRBJ1-2; D gene unclear. Sequencing was done on a sample of memory CD4+ T cells from PBMCs, cultured in vitro. The CDR3 here is CASSTPTGGYTF. In nucleotides, the CDR3 is TGTGCCAGCAGTACGCCTACGGGCGGCTACACCTTC.